The 7 T cell receptor beta chains below come from one sample, sequenced in a study of CD8+CD57+ T cells in acquired aplastic anemia. Genomic DNA served as template for TCR beta VDJ and CDR3 profiling. MiXCR, run by TCRdb on the reads, gives a single entry per CDR3 protein. The sample holds around 220,000 distinct CDR3 sequences, 40% to 60% seen once. Patients included in sequencing had previously demonstrated CD8+CD57+ cell expansion by flow cytometry. Sequencing used sorted CD4+, CD8+, or CD8+CD57+ T cells (not recorded which) from PBMCs. These receptors came from a human donor with aplastic anemia.

The V gene is TRBV5-1, the J gene TRBJ2-7; tentative D call: TRBD2 (5 bases). Germline V gene lookup returns CDR1 SGHRS and CDR2 YFSETQ. V dropped 5 bases and J dropped 5 bases, with 23 bases sitting between them. The CDR3 is 16 amino acids. The CDR3 DNA reads TGCGCCAGCAGTATGAGGAGGACGGCCCAAAGTAACGAGCAGTACTTC. Its translation: CASSMRRTAQSNEQYF.

The rearrangement uses TRBV2 and TRBJ1-1; weak D call: TRBD1 (5 bases). The CDR3 is made up of 14 amino acids. Germline V gives CDR1 SNHLY, CDR2 FYNNEI. V lost 7 bases, J lost 2 bases, and 14 bases lay in between. CDR3: CASKEGRVNTEAFF. The CDR3 DNA reads as TGTGCCAGCAAGGAGGGCAGGGTAAACACTGAAGCTTTCTTT.

The chain recombines TRBV9 with TRBJ2-1; 12 nucleotides align to TRBD2. The V and J ends lost 3 bases and 6 bases, in that order; junction bases with no gene match: 4. The CDR3 is 15 amino acids. The germline V gene has CDR1 SGDLS and CDR2 YYNGEE. The CDR3 here is CASSETSGGRNEQFF. CDR3 nucleotides: TGTGCCAGCAGCGAGACTAGCGGGGGTCGCAATGAGCAGTTCTTC.

The V gene is TRBV14, the J gene TRBJ2-5; D is ambiguous. This CDR3 contains 14 residues. Germline V gene data show CDR1 as SGHDN and CDR2 as FVKESK. V was cut by 0 bases and J by 5 bases, with 10 bases left in between. CDR3 region: CASSQEARGETQYF. DNA for the CDR3: TGTGCCAGCAGCCAAGAGGCGAGAGGCGAGACCCAGTACTTC.

The gene calls are TRBV15 and TRBJ2-5; no definite D call. The CDR3 covers 13 residues. Trimming pared 0 bases from V and 1 base from J, leaving 3 bases between. The germline gives CDR1 LNHNV, CDR2 YYDKDF (reference sequence). CDR3 nucleotides: TGTGCCACCAGCAGAGACGGCCAAGAGACCCAGTACTTC. Translating gives CATSRDGQETQYF.

CDR3 nucleotides: TGCAGTGCCACGGACAGGGGGCGGTGGACTGAAGCTTTCTTT. The encoded protein is CSATDRGRWTEAFF. The genes are TRBV20-1 and TRBJ1-1; 11 bases fit TRBD1. Germline CDR1 DFQATT, CDR2 SNEGSKA (reference sequence). J was trimmed by 5 bases and V by 6 bases; bases with no gene match: 8. This CDR3 contains 14 residues.

This clonotype showed up many times. V gene TRBV19 combines with J gene TRBJ1-1; no clear D. This CDR3 is 13 amino acids long. The germline CDR1 and CDR2 sequences are LNHDA and SQIVND (reference sequence). V was clipped by 2 bases and J by 0 bases, with 4 bases between them. For the CDR3, the DNA is TGTGCCAGTAGTATAAAAATGAACACTGAAGCTTTCTTT. This encodes CASSIKMNTEAFF.